This T cell receptor (beta chain) was identified in a study of T cell repertoires in cytomegalovirus infection. Study conclusions and caveats: Cumulative frequency (of public TCR beta family members) identified carriers of CMV plus the relevant HLA.

Comments on this clonotype: Its target is not known.

The V end was cut by 3 bases, the J end by 6 bases, with 17 bases between. This CDR3 has 15 amino acids. Germline CDR1 and CDR2: DFQATT and SNEGSKA (reference sequence). TCRdb fed the reads into MiXCR, producing one record per CDR3 protein. Of 600,000 to 800,000 distinct CDR3 sequences in the sample, 24% were seen once. The clonotype was recovered from a human donor in good health (CMV status not recorded). Some clones in this sample may be carry-over from other donors' samples. The rearrangement links TRBV20-1 to TRBJ2-2; D possibly matches TRBD1 or TRBD2 (6 bases each). The sample comprised CD8+ T cells from PBMCs. The CDR3 region is CSASWSRGRAGELFF. In nucleotides, the CDR3 is TGCAGTGCTAGTTGGAGCCGGGGGCGAGCCGGGGAGCTGTTTTTT.